This T cell receptor (beta chain) was identified in a study of blood T cell repertoires in COVID-19. Study summary: Material from acute and convalescent COVID-19 was sourced from the United States, Italy and Spain. The cDNA or gDNA used as material had been derived from T cells, B-cell-depleted T cells, or PBMCs.

There are 15 residues in the CDR3. Germline values: CDR1 SGHTA, CDR2 FQGNSA. Between the trimmed V and J ends, which lost 0 bases and 2 bases, there was a span of 9 bases. Authors' data handling: Estimation of nucleated cell counts was performed using reference gene primer amplification. Here immunoSEQ multiplex PCR was the method, and the copy in TCRdb shows in-frame clones only, minus some. The V and J calls and clone size come from that table; D and trimming were worked out from the DNA. The table records 150,000 to 200,000 clones, 80% to 90% of them present only once. This chain joins TRBV7-2 and TRBJ2-3; D ambiguous. Sequencing used peripheral blood. The TCR comes from a young woman who had recovered from COVID-19. CDR3 loop: CASSLARPYTDTQYF. Here the CDR3 DNA reads TGTGCCAGCAGCTTAGCGCGGCCTTACACAGATACGCAGTATTTT.